The 3 T cell receptor beta chains below were found in one sample sequenced in a study of control samples from healthy donors and cancer patients. TCRdb's copy holds only in-frame clones and misses some; the assay was immunoSEQ multiplex PCR. Among around 68,000 clones listed, about 83% were seen once. Sequenced material: blood. The receptors originated from a man in his 60s in good health.

The chain carries TRBV29-1 and TRBJ2-3; the D is unclear. The CDR3 runs 17 residues. CDR1 and CDR2 (germline): SQVTM, ANQGSEA. Trimming removed 3 bases at V and 2 bases at J, with 21 bases between. The CDR3 loop is CSVDGGEPSTSTDTQYF. Here the CDR3 DNA reads TGCAGCGTTGACGGTGGGGAACCATCAACCTCCACAGATACGCAGTATTTT.

This clone has just one count. The chain employs TRBV27 and TRBJ2-2, with unresolved D. V shed 5 bases and J shed 0 bases, with 10 bases lying between them. Per germline, CDR1 MNHEY and CDR2 SMNVEV (reference sequence). The CDR3 has 15 residues. CDR3 sequence reads: CASSPYTANTGELFF. CDR3 nucleotides: TGTGCCAGCAGTCCCTATACCGCGAACACCGGGGAGCTGTTTTTT.

J is TRBJ1-5 and V is TRBV9, with D tentatively TRBD1 (5 bases). Germline CDR1 and CDR2: SGDLS and YYNGEE. The CDR3 loop spans 14 amino acids. Trimming removed 3 bases from V and 4 bases from J, with 11 bases in between. The CDR3 sequence: CASSEGTWNQPQHF. For the CDR3, the DNA is TGTGCCAGCAGCGAGGGGACTTGGAATCAGCCCCAGCATTTT.